This T cell receptor (beta chain) was identified in a study of blood T cells in healthy people across ages. The study, taken as a whole, reports: Those diversity estimates obtained from one million T cells were thought to be underestimates.

For the second PCR, which ran for 7 to 11 cycles, a sample-barcoded 5' primer and a J-beta primer mix were used. TCRdb analysed the 5' RACE reads with MiXCR anew, one entry per CDR3 protein. This repertoire shows some 640,000 distinct CDR3 sequences, more than 40% found once; its top ten account for roughly a third. This clonotype was seen a handful of times. What it binds is not known. Germline values: CDR1 DFQATT, CDR2 SNEGSKA (reference sequence). Trimming stripped 3 bases from V and 1 base from J, with 11 bases between. The CDR3 extends over 14 amino acids. V usage is TRBV20-1 and J usage is TRBJ2-3, with D tentatively TRBD2 (6 bases). This clonotype originated in a woman aged 55-69 years in good health. What was sequenced was blood. CDR3 protein: CSASSVAGTDTQYF. The CDR3 nucleotides are TGCAGTGCTAGTTCGGTAGCGGGCACAGATACGCAGTATTTT.